These 7 T cell receptor beta chains originate from one sample sequenced in a study of T cells in Graves' hyperthyroidism and ophthalmopathy (dated by TCRdb to about 2019). The protocol used for the library was multiplex PCR. Sequencing took place on an Illumina HiSeq 2000. Amplification of TCR beta CDR3 regions was carried out from RNA transcripts. The first round of RT-PCR for the TCR CDR3 was performed with the HTBI primer set and the Qiagen OneStep RT-PCR kit. TCRdb's own reprocessing of the public reads used fastp at Q25 and MiXCR and kept productive beta chains. Rows with one shared CDR3 protein collapse into an entry with the most common genes and DNA. This sample gives a few hundred thousand distinct CDR3 sequences in total; about 20% of them show up just once. Of the sample, about 60% falls within the top ten clones. Material for sequencing was blood. These receptors all stem from a man aged 30-40 years with Graves' ophthalmopathy.

This rearrangement joins TRBV7-9 to TRBJ2-7, with D possibly matching TRBD1 (5 bases). Trimming took off 0 bases at V and 4 bases at J, with 10 bases between the two ends. The germline gives CDR1 SEHNR, CDR2 FQNEAQ (reference sequence). CDR3 length: 14 amino acids. The CDR3 bases are TGTGCCAGCAGCTTAGCGGAGACAGTGTACGAGCAGTACTTC. This translates into CASSLAETVYEQYF.

CDR3 residues: CASSPLDGTEAFF. The CDR3 DNA reads as TGTGCCAGCAGCCCCTTGGATGGCACTGAAGCTTTCTTT. This chain links TRBV7-9 with TRBJ1-1; D is unclear. This CDR3 spans 13 amino acids. The V gene's germline CDR1 is SEHNR and CDR2 FQNEAQ (reference sequence). With 5 bases removed from V and 4 bases from J, the gap between germline ends came to 11 bases.

This sequence joins TRBV25-1 and TRBJ1-1; D is perhaps TRBD1 (6 bases). This CDR3 has 16 residues. Germline assignment: CDR1 MGHDK and CDR2 SYGVNS. Trimming removed 6 bases from V and 1 base from J, with 18 bases in between. CDR3 coding DNA: TGTGCCAGCAGGAGAAGGGGGAGGGGCGAGAACACTGAAGCTTTCTTT. It codes for CASRRRGRGENTEAFF.

This clonotype was observed a handful of times. V gene TRBV27 combines with J gene TRBJ2-1; TRBD1 matches 10 bases. CDR1 is MNHEY, CDR2 SMNVEV, per germline (reference sequence). The V gene end was trimmed by 4 bases and the J gene end by 8 bases; junction bases not matched to a gene: 8. The CDR3 has 15 residues. The CDR3 sequence: CASSSWRQGADEQFF. The CDR3 DNA reads TGTGCCAGCAGTTCCTGGCGACAGGGGGCCGATGAGCAGTTCTTC.

This clonotype occurred many times. The chain is built from TRBV30 and TRBJ2-7; 12 bases align to TRBD2. This CDR3 is built from 14 residues. The germline gives CDR1 GTSNPN, CDR2 SVGIG (reference sequence). Trimming took 3 bases from V and 4 from J; bases not matched to a gene: 4. The CDR3 region is CAWRETSGRYEQYF. The CDR3 coding sequence is TGTGCCTGGAGAGAGACTAGCGGGAGATACGAGCAGTACTTC.

This clonotype was recorded many times. The V call is TRBV30, the J call TRBJ2-1; D remains ambiguous. This CDR3 is 14 amino acids long. V was cut by 1 base and J by 3 bases, with 10 bases left in between. Germline V gene data show CDR1 as GTSNPN and CDR2 as SVGIG (reference sequence). For the CDR3, the DNA is TGTGCCTGGAGTGGGTGGAACTTCTACAATGAGCAGTTCTTC. Protein sequence: CAWSGWNFYNEQFF.

This clonotype has a handful of counts. The CDR3 region is CASSLKAASGANVLTF. The CDR3 nucleotides are TGTGCCAGCAGCTTGAAGGCTGCCTCTGGGGCCAACGTCCTGACTTTC. J is TRBJ2-6 and V is TRBV5-4; D is ambiguous. Germline V lookup: CDR1 SGHNT, CDR2 YYREEE (reference sequence). Between the trimmed V and J ends, which lost 1 base and 0 bases, there was a span of 8 bases. This CDR3 contains 16 residues.